This T cell receptor beta chain stems from a study of OX40 agonist ivuxolimab in advanced cancers. Study-level background: A partial response was reached by three patients: one with hepatocellular carcinoma and two with cutaneous melanoma.

Patients were excluded for autoimmune disease history or systemic immunosuppression. Per germline, CDR1 SGHRS and CDR2 YFSETQ. With V trimmed by 5 bases and J by 2 bases, 5 bases remained unmatched. The CDR3 extends over 14 amino acids. Points from the study as a whole: Antigen specificity remained undetermined for the expanded peripheral T cells. Mean expanded clone counts were higher in CD8+ than CD4+ T cells.

Concerning this clone itself: No antigen is known for it.

Clones were sequenced by immunoSEQ multiplex PCR, and TCRdb holds only the in-frame ones, with some missing. Of about 96,000 clones listed, about nine tenths were seen once; the top ten hold around 1.6%. V is TRBV5-1 and J is TRBJ1-1; the match to TRBD1 covers 8 bases. The receptor comes from an adult with an advanced solid tumor such as melanoma, head and neck, liver or kidney cancer. Sequencing was performed on CD4+ or CD8+ T cells sorted from blood, taken in a trial of the OX40 agonist ivuxolimab. Written as DNA, the CDR3 is TGCGCCAGCAGTCCTGACAGGGGAAACACTGAAGCTTTCTTT. It yields the protein CASSPDRGNTEAFF.